This T cell receptor beta chain was sequenced in a study of blood T cells in healthy people across ages. There were healthy Caucasian individuals from Russia, aged about 6 to 100, serving as donors. To note about this clonotype: The target antigen is unknown. An end of the junction differs from the germline gene, which may be a read error.

The study's findings and limits: Across the age range, TCR beta diversity per million T cells fell in a roughly linear way.

Then a second PCR, running about 6 to 12 cycles, was carried out with a sample-barcoded 5' primer and a J-beta primer mix. A single record per CDR3 protein comes from TCRdb applying MiXCR to the 5' RACE reads. The repertoire has some 1.6 million distinct CDR3 sequences, about 35% of them found once; the top ten carry approximately 10%. This CDR3 region has 15 residues. In germline, CDR1 is SGHTA, CDR2 FQGNSA. Specimen: blood. This receptor was obtained from a woman in her 30s in good health. This chain joins TRBV7-2 and TRBJ2-1; possibly TRBD2 for D (5 bases). The CDR3 DNA sequence: TGTGCCGGCAGCTTCGGTCCCGGGACCTACAATGAGCAGTTCTTC. Protein: CAGSFGPGTYNEQFF.